This T cell receptor (beta chain) is from a study of CD8 T cells in ankylosing spondylitis (dated by TCRdb to about 2017). Looking at the study overall: The study profiled T cell receptor beta repertoires in healthy donors and ankylosing spondylitis patients to find disease-linked TCR variants. The full study cohort was made up of about 24 ankylosing spondylitis patients and roughly 98 healthy donors. Peripheral blood was sampled, and synovial fluid was also collected from ankylosing spondylitis patients. Results the study describes overall, beyond this receptor: The disease-linked clones showed a CD8+ phenotype and occurred at relatively low frequencies in peripheral blood. Some TCR beta motif variants had previously been reported in synovial fluid and blood of reactive arthritis patients, which suggested common disease-initiation mechanisms. According to the report, matched synovial fluid samples from ankylosing spondylitis patients were significantly enriched for the disease-linked clones. A TCR beta motif made up of roughly eight highly homologous amino acid variants appeared to be characteristic of blood from ankylosing spondylitis patients.

Sequencing was performed on an Illumina HiSeq 2500. Quantitative 5'-RACE with molecular barcodes was the method used to prepare the TCR beta libraries. In the original analysis: A new computational method based on a probabilistic model of VDJ rearrangement was used to identify disease-linked TCR variants. The public sequencing data were trimmed at Q25 with fastp and processed into clonotypes with MiXCR by TCRdb, which kept only in-frame beta chains. Each CDR3 protein gets just one entry, which takes the most common genes and DNA from the rows behind it. Here the V and J calls rest on TCRdb's processing, not on the authors' analysis. For this sample the table gives 390,000 or so distinct CDR3 sequences, of which 20% to 25% were detected only once. Clones ranked in the top ten supply less than 20% of the sample. Including cysteine and phenylalanine, the CDR3 has 15 amino acids. The retained sequence is limited to the CDR3, 45 bases, with the frame set at the first base. V is reduced by 4 bases and J by 4 bases, leaving a spacing of 17 bases between them. Reading the germline V gene (reference sequence) gives CDR1 GTSNPN and CDR2 SVGIG.

There are a few counts of this clonotype. Its antigen is not yet known. There are no base qualities to consult, and no much larger clone falls within one base. Sequencing was carried out using blood, either unsorted or a sorted T cell fraction (not recorded which). This TCR came from a male donor with ankylosing spondylitis. The rearrangement combines TRBV30 with TRBJ2-1, with a weak D call of TRBD2 (5 bases match). The CDR3 protein: CAWTGSQRGYNEQFF. The base sequence is TGTGCCTGGACGGGAAGTCAGCGAGGGTACAATGAGCAGTTCTTC.